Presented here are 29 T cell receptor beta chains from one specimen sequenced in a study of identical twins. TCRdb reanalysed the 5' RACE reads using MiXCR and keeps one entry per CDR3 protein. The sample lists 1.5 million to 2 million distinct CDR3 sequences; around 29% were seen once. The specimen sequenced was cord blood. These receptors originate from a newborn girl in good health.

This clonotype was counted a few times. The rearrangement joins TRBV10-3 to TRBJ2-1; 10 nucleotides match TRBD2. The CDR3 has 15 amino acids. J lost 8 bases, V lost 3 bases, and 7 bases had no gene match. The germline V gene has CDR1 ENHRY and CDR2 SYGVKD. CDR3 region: CAISEWGLARHEQFF. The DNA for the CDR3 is TGTGCCATCAGTGAATGGGGACTAGCGAGGCATGAGCAGTTCTTC.

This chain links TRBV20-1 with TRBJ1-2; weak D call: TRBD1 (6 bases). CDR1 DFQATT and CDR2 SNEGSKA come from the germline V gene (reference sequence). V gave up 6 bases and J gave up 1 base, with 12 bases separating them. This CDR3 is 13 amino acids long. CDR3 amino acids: CSAWTADNYGYTF. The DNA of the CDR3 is TGCAGTGCGTGGACAGCGGATAACTATGGCTACACCTTC.

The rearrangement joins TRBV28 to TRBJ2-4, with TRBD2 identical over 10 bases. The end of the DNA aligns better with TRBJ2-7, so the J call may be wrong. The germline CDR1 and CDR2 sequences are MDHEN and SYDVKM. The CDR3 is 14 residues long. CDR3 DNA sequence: TGTGCCAGCAGTACTGGGTCTAGCGGGGGCGAGCAGTACTTC. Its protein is CASSTGSSGGEQYF.

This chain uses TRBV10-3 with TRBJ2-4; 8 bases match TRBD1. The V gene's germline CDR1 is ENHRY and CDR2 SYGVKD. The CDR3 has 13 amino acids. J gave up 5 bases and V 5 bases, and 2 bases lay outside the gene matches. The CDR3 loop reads CAISPGQENIQYF. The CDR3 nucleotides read TGTGCCATCAGTCCGGGACAGGAAAACATTCAGTACTTC.

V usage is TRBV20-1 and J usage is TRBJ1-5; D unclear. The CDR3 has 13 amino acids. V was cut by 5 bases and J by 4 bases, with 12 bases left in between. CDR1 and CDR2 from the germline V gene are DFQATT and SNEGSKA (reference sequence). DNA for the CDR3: TGCAGTGCTTTAGGCCAGCCAAATCAGCCCCAGCATTTT. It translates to CSALGQPNQPQHF.

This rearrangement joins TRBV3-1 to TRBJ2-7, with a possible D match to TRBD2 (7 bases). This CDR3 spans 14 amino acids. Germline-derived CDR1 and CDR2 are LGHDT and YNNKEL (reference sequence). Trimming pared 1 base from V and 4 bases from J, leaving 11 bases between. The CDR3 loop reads CASSQVEGGYEQYF. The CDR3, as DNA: TGTGCCAGCAGCCAAGTGGAGGGGGGGTACGAGCAGTACTTC.

The CDR3 reads CASSVEIAGFYNEQFF. The CDR3 coding sequence is TGTGCCAGCAGCGTAGAAATAGCGGGGTTTTACAATGAGCAGTTCTTC. V usage is TRBV9 and J usage is TRBJ2-1, with 8 bases that match TRBD2. Trimming at V came to 0 bases and at J to 4 bases, leaving 6 bases not matched to a gene. This CDR3 has 16 amino acids. The germline V gene has CDR1 SGDLS and CDR2 YYNGEE.

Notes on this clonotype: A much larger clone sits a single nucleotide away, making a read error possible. The CDR3 DNA follows: TGTGCCAGCAGCCAATGGGACACTGAAGCTTTCTTT. It codes for CASSQWDTEAFF. The chain recombines TRBV4-2 with TRBJ1-1; D is unclear. The V gene's germline CDR1 is LGHNA and CDR2 YNFKEQ. The germline V and J ends were trimmed by 2 bases and 3 bases, with 4 bases remaining between them. The CDR3 covers 12 residues.

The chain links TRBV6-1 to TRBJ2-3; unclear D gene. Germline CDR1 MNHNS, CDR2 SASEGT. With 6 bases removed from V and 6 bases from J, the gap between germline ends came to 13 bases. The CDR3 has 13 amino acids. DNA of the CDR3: TGTGCCAGCAGAGTGTCCGCAAGGGATACGCAGTATTTT. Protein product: CASRVSARDTQYF.

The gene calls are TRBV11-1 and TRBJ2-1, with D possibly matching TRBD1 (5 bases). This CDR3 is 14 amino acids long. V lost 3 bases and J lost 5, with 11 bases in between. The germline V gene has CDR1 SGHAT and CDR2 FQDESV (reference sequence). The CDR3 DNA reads TGTGCCAGCAGCTTGTACAGGACCCACAATGAGCAGTTCTTC. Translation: CASSLYRTHNEQFF.

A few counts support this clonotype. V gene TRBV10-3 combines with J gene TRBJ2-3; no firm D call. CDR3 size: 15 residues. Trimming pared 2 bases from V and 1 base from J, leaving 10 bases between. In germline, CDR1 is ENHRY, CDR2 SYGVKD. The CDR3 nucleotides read TGTGCCATCAGTGAGGGCTTAGGAGGCACAGATACGCAGTATTTT. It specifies CAISEGLGGTDTQYF.

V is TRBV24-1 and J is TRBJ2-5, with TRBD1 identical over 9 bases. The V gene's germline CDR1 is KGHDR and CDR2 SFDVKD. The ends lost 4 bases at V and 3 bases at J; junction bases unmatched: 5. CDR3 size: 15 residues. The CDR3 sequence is CATSEPGQGEETQYF. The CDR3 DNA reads TGTGCCACCAGTGAGCCGGGACAGGGAGAAGAGACCCAGTACTTC.

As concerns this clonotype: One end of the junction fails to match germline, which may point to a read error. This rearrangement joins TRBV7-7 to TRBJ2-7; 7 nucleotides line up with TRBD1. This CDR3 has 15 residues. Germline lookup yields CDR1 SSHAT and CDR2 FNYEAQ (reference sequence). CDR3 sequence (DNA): TGTGCTAGCAGCTTAAATAGGGTCAGGGGGAACGAGCAGTACTTC. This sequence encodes CASSLNRVRGNEQYF.

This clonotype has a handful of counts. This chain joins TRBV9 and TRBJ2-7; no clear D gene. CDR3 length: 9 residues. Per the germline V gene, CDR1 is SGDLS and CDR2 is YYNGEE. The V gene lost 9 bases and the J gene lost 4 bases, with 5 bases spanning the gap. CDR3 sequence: CATEYEQYF. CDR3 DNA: TGTGCCACCGAGTACGAGCAGTACTTC.

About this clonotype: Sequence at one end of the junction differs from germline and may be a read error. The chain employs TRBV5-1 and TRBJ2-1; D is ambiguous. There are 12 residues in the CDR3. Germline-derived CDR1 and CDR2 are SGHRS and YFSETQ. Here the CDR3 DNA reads TGCGCCTGCAGCTTCGACTTCGAGACCCAGTTCTTC. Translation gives CACSFDFETQFF.

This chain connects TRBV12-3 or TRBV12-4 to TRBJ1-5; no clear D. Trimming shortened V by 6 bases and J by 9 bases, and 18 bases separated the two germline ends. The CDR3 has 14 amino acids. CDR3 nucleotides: TGTGCCAGCAGGCAACTAGAGGCCCTGGGGCCCCAGCATTTT. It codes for CASRQLEALGPQHF.

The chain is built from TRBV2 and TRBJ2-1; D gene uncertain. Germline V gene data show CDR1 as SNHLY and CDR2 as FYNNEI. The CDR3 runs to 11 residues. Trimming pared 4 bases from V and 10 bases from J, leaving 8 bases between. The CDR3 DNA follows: TGTGCCAGCAGTGGGATTGGCGAGCAGTTCTTC. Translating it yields CASSGIGEQFF.

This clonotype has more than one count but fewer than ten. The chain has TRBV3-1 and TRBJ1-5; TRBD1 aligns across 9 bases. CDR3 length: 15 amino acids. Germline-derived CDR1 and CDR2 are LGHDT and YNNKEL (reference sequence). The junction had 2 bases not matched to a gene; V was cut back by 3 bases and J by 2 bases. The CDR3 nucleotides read TGTGCCAGCAGCCACGGGACAGGGCGCAATCAGCCCCAGCATTTT. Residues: CASSHGTGRNQPQHF.

Here the CDR3 DNA reads TGCGCCAGCAGCCAAGGGACAGGGCCTGAAGCTTTCTTT. Its protein product is CASSQGTGPEAFF. The V and J genes are TRBV5-1 and TRBJ1-1, with 9 bases matching TRBD1. J was trimmed by 6 bases and V by 4 bases; bases with no gene match: 4. Looked up from germline, CDR1 is SGHRS and CDR2 is YFSETQ. This CDR3 region has 13 residues.

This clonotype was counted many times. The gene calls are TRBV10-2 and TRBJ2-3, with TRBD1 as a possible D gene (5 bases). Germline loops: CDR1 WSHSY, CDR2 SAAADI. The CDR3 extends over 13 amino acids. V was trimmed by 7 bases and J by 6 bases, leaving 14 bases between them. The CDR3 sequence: CASNPREGDTQYF. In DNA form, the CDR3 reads TGCGCCAGCAACCCCAGGGAAGGGGATACGCAGTATTTT.

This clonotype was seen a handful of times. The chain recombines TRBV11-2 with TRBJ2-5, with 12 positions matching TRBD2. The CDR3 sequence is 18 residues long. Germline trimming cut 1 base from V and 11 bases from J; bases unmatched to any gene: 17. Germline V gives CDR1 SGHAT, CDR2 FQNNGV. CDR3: CASSLGGSGLAGRNEQYF. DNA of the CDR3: TGTGCCAGCAGCTTAGGAGGTAGTGGACTAGCGGGGCGGAATGAGCAGTACTTC.

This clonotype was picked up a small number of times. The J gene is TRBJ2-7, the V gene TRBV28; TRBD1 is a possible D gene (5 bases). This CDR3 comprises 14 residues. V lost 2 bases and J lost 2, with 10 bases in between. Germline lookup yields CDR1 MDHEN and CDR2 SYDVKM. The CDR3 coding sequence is TGTGCCAGCAGTTTAGGGGCTAGACCCTACGAGCAGTACTTC. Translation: CASSLGARPYEQYF.

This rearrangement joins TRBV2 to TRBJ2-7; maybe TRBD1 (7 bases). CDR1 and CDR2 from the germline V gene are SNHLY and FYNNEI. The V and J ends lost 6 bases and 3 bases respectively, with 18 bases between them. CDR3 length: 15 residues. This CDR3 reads CASRGGDSLFYEQYF. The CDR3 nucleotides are TGTGCCAGCAGAGGAGGGGACAGTCTCTTCTACGAGCAGTACTTC.

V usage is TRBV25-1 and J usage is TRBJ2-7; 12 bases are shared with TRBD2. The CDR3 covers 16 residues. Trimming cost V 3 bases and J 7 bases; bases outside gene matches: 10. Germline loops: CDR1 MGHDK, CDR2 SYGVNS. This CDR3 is CASSDLTSGSRNEQYF. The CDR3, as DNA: TGTGCCAGCAGTGACCTGACTAGCGGGAGTCGGAATGAGCAGTACTTC.

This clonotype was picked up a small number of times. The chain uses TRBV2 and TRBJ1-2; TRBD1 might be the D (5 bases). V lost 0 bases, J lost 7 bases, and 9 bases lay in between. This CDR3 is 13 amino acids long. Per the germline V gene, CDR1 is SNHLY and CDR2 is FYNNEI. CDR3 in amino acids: CASSEAGGVGYTF. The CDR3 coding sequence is TGTGCCAGCAGTGAAGCGGGAGGGGTTGGCTACACCTTC. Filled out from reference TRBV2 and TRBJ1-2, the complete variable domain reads EPEVTQTPSHQVTQMGQEVILRCVPISNHLYFYWYRQILGQKVEFLVSFYNNEISEKSEIFDDQFSVERPDGSNFTLKIRSTKLEDSAMYFCASSEAGGVGYTFGSGTRLTVV.

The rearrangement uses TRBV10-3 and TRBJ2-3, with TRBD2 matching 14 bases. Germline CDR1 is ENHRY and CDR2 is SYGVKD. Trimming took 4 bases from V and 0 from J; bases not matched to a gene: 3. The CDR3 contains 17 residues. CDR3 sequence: CAISAWTSGGSTDTQYF. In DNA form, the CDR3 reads TGTGCCATCAGTGCCTGGACTAGCGGGGGGAGCACAGATACGCAGTATTTT.

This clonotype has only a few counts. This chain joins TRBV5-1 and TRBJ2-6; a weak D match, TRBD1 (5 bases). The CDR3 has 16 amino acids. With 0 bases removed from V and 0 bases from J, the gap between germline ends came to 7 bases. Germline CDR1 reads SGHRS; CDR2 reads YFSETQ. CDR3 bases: TGCGCCAGCAGCTTGGACAGGACCTCTGGGGCCAACGTCCTGACTTTC. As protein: CASSLDRTSGANVLTF.

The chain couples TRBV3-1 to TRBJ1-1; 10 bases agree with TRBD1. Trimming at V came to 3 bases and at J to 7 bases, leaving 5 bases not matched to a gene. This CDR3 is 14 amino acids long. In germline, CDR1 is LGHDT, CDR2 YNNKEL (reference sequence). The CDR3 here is CASSHRQGADEAFF. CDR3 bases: TGTGCCAGCAGCCACCGACAGGGGGCAGATGAAGCTTTCTTT.

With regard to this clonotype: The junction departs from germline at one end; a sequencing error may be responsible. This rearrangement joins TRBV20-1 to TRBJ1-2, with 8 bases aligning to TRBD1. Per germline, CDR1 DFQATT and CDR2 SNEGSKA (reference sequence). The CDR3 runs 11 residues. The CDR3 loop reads CCARQGYGYTF. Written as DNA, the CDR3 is TGCTGTGCTAGACAGGGGTATGGCTACACCTTC.